Listed below are T cell receptor beta chains from one sample, sequenced in a study of blood T cell repertoires in COVID-19. Assay: immunoSEQ multiplex PCR; the TCRdb copy retains only in-frame clones and omits some. This sample has around 100,000 clones, with 84% found just once. The sample comprised peripheral blood. These receptors originate from a human donor in a cohort sampled during active or convalescent COVID-19. CDR3s include the opening cysteine and the closing phenylalanine or tryptophan. The D gene is left open where the match is weak. Where a row states a size, it is once, few, many or the class of an expanded clone; other rows omit it.

j_call clone_size v_call d_call cdr3_nt cdr3_aa
TRBJ2-2 once TRBV30 NA TGTGCCTGGATCACAGCCCCGGTTCGGGAGCTGTTTTTT CAWITAPVRELFF
TRBJ2-1 NA TRBV6-5 NA TGTGTCAGCGGGTTCGGTCGGGGTGGGAACAATGAGCAGTTCTTC CVSGFGRGGNNEQFF
TRBJ2-7 NA TRBV25-1 NA TGTGCCAGCGGAGGGGGAGCGGGGAATTCCTACGAGCAGTACTTC CASGGGAGNSYEQYF
TRBJ2-3 NA TRBV10-3 TRBD2 TGTGCCACCCCGGGGGGGCCTGGTACAGATACGCAGTATTTT CATPGGPGTDTQYF
TRBJ1-6 NA TRBV28 NA TGTGCCAGCACCCCCGAGGGCTCCTATAATTCACCCCTCCACTTT CASTPEGSYNSPLHF
TRBJ2-3 NA TRBV3-1/TRBV3-2 NA TGTGCCAGCAGCCAAGATTCGGCAGGGCTCACAGATACGCAGTATTTT CASSQDSAGLTDTQYF
TRBJ2-7 NA TRBV7-6 TRBD1 TGTGCCAGCAGCTTGTTTCCCGGAGGACAGGGGTTAGGATACGAGCAGTACTTC CASSLFPGGQGLGYEQYF
TRBJ2-3 NA TRBV7-2 TRBD2 TGTGCCAGCAGCGGTACAAGGACTAGCGGGGGGGCAAGGGTAGATACGCAGTATTTT CASSGTRTSGGARVDTQYF
TRBJ1-3 NA TRBV15 NA TGTGCCACCAGCAGGGGGGGAACGGGAAACACCATATATTTT CATSRGGTGNTIYF
TRBJ2-1 NA TRBV12-3/TRBV12-4 NA TGTGCCAGCAGTTTCAGGGTCAATGAGCAGTTCTTC CASSFRVNEQFF
TRBJ1-4 NA TRBV3-1/TRBV3-2 TRBD1 TGTGCCAGCAGCCAAGACCAATTCGGGACAGGGAGTGAAAAACTGTTTTTT CASSQDQFGTGSEKLFF
TRBJ2-7 once TRBV3-1/TRBV3-2 TRBD2 TGTGCCAGCAGCCAAAGACTAGCGGGGGGAGGGGCCTACGAGCAGTACTTC CASSQRLAGGGAYEQYF
TRBJ2-3 NA TRBV5-1 NA TGCGCCAGCAGCTTCGGTTTAGCTCCAGATACGCAGTATTTT CASSFGLAPDTQYF
TRBJ2-7 NA TRBV2 NA TGTGCCAGCAGAGTTACTGGGACTCGGAGGTACTTC CASRVTGTRRYF
TRBJ1-6 NA TRBV6-5 NA TGTGCCAGCAGGACTGGGACTGCTAATTCACCCCTCCACTTT CASRTGTANSPLHF
TRBJ1-3 NA TRBV13 NA TGTGCCAGCAGCCCAAACAGACGCTCTGGAAACACCATATATTTT CASSPNRRSGNTIYF
TRBJ2-7 NA TRBV4-1 NA TGCGCCAGCAGTGGTTCGGGTTACGAGCAGTACTTC CASSGSGYEQYF
TRBJ2-2 NA TRBV11-3 TRBD2 TGTGCCAGCAGCTTAGTGAGGACTAGCGGGGGGGCCTTCGACACCGGGGAGCTGTTTTTT CASSLVRTSGGAFDTGELFF
TRBJ1-1 NA TRBV10-3 TRBD1 TGTGCCATTTTGGGACAGGGAGATGAAGCTTTCTTT CAILGQGDEAFF
TRBJ1-4 NA TRBV5-6 TRBD1 TGTGCCAGCAGAGGGACAGGGAGTGAAAAACTGTTTTTT CASRGTGSEKLFF
TRBJ2-6 NA TRBV7-6 NA TGTGCCAGCAGCTCCTTTAGGAGCTCTGGGGCCAACGTCCTGACTTTC CASSSFRSSGANVLTF
TRBJ2-5 NA TRBV19 NA TGTGCCAGTAGGAAACAGGGCTTGGAGACCCAGTACTTC CASRKQGLETQYF
TRBJ2-1 few TRBV14 TRBD1 TGTGCCAGCAGCCGGGACAGGGGCTACAATGAGCAGTTCTTC CASSRDRGYNEQFF
TRBJ2-2 few TRBV6-1 NA TGTGCCAGCAGTGAAACTAACTCGAGAACCGGGGAGCTGTTTTTT CASSETNSRTGELFF
TRBJ1-1 NA TRBV11-2 NA TGTGCCAGCAGCAGGACAGACCCTGAAGCTTTCTTT CASSRTDPEAFF
TRBJ1-1 NA TRBV29-1 NA TGCAGCGTCCTAGGGGCAGCGAACACTGAAGCTTTCTTT CSVLGAANTEAFF